This T cell receptor beta chain was captured by sequencing in a study of cytomegalovirus exposure and HLA in healthy donors. Profiling relied on immunoSEQ multiplex PCR, and the TCRdb table lists in-frame clones only, not all of them. The sample carries 110,000 to 150,000 clones, 90% to 95% recorded once. V was trimmed by 4 bases and J by 2 bases, leaving 12 bases between them. The CDR3 is 14 amino acids. Per the germline V gene, CDR1 is SNHLY and CDR2 is FYNNEI. The TCR comes from a man aged 18 to 29 in good health and CMV-seronegative. The material sequenced was PBMCs. This chain joins TRBV2 and TRBJ2-7; TRBD1 might be the D (5 bases). The chain's CDR3 is CASSGTGRPYEQYV. CDR3 sequence (DNA): TGTGCCAGCAGTGGAACAGGCCGGCCCTACGAGCAGTACGTC.